The clone carrying this T cell receptor (beta chain) was seen a few times. Its antigen is unidentified. This entry is derived from a study of T-cell memory formation after mild COVID-19. V was pared by 3 bases and J by 0 bases, with 9 bases between. The CDR3 runs 14 residues. Germline lookup yields CDR1 SGHDT and CDR2 YYEEEE. TCRdb processed the 5' RACE reads anew with MiXCR; each CDR3 protein has one entry. The table shows a few hundred thousand distinct CDR3 sequences, with 13% to 15% occurring only once. Regarding the study as a whole: Most CD4+ clones that shrank were in CM and EM, while CD8+ ones turned up in EMRA. A second wave expanding day 15 to 37 was CD4+-biased; contracting clones were balanced.

This receptor was obtained from a man younger than 35 who had mild COVID-19 (a few samples of this study predate the infection). Cell type and time point are not known. Sequenced sample: PBMCs or a T cell subset sorted from them (not recorded which). The V gene is TRBV5-6, the J gene TRBJ2-5; the D is unclear. The CDR3 sequence is CASSWARHQETQYF. Written as DNA, the CDR3 is TGTGCCAGCAGCTGGGCCCGACACCAAGAGACCCAGTACTTC.